This T cell receptor beta chain comes out of a study of regulatory T cells in long-lasting Graves disease. Whole-study results and caveats: Accuracy was perhaps lowered by the small sample size. TCR diversity was lower in persistent than newly diagnosed Graves' disease.

This clonotype occurred a few times. The antigen remains unidentified. Arm-PCR of CDR3 regions and iRepertoire HTBI primers were the basis on which TCR beta libraries were built. Per the authors' pipeline: Sample data revealed fewer than 70 TRBV and 12 to 15 TRBJ segments. TCRdb re-derived calls from the multiplex PCR reads in MiXCR, one entry per CDR3 protein. TCRdb's processing, not the authors' own work, is the source of the V and J calls. The sample carries about 290,000 distinct CDR3 sequences, 22% recorded once. The time point is: persistent/refractory GD, antithyroid drugs over 5 years with positive TRAb. Generation of the TCR library employed RNA extracted from PBMCs. The V end was cut by 8 bases, the J end by 4 bases, with 17 bases between. Germline CDR1 MGHRA, CDR2 YSYEKL. The CDR3 runs to 14 residues.

This specimen was peripheral blood mononuclear cells (PBMCs), taken when the disease was refractory, from a patient treated with antithyroid drugs. The chain has TRBV4-1 and TRBJ1-1; D is unclear. The sequence was collected from a female donor with Graves disease. The CDR3 sequence is CASRPQGYGTEAFF. The DNA of the CDR3 is TGCGCCAGCCGCCCTCAAGGGTATGGCACTGAAGCTTTCTTT.